Sequencing of this TCR beta chain was carried out in a study of post-analysis software for immune sequencing data. On the study more broadly: Clinical courses comprised relapsing-remitting, secondary progressive and progressive-relapsing multiple sclerosis. Whole-study results and caveats: For normalized Chao1 diversity, multiple sclerosis patients scored significantly lower than controls did. The study found TRBV5-6, TRBV5-1 and TRBV20-1 among about 5 TRBV segments more frequent in patients than controls.

Trimming took off 4 bases at V and 6 bases at J, with 15 bases between the two ends. CDR3 length: 15 amino acids. In germline, CDR1 is KGHSH, CDR2 LQKENI. Comment on this clonotype: Its specificity is unknown.

cDNA libraries for TCR beta contained unique molecular identifiers. The source material, 1 to 10 million T cells, gave rise to 510,000 or so cDNA molecules. TCRdb reprocessed the PCR reads via MiXCR and lists one record per CDR3 protein. The data contain about 570,000 distinct CDR3 sequences, 30% to 40% of them singletons. This chain connects TRBV18 to TRBJ2-2, with D perhaps matching TRBD2 (5 bases). The sequencing input was blood. The receptor's source is a girl aged 2-17 years with multiple sclerosis. In nucleotides, the CDR3 is TGTGCCAGCTCACTTGAGGGCGTGTGGTCCGGGGAGCTGTTTTTT. Translated: CASSLEGVWSGELFF. The variable domain in full, completed from reference TRBV18 and TRBJ2-2, reads NAGVMQNPRHLVRRRGQEARLRCSPMKGHSHVYWYRQLPEEGLKFMVYLQKENIIDESGMPKERFSAEFPKEGPSILRIQQVVRGDSAAYFCASSLEGVWSGELFFGEGSRLTVL.